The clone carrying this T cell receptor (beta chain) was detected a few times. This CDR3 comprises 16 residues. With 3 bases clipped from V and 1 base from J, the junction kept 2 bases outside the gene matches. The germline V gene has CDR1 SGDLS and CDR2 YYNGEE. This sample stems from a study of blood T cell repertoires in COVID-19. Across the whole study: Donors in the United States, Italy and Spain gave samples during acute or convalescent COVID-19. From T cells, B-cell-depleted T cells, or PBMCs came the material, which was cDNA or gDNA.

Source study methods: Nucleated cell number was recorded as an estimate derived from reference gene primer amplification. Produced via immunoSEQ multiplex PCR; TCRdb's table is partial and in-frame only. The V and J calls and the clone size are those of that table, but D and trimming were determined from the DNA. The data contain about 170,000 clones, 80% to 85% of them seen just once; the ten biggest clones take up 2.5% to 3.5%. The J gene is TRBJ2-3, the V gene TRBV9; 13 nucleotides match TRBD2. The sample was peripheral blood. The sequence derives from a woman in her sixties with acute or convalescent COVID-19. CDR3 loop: CASSGTSGGGTDTQYF. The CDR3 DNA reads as TGTGCCAGCAGCGGTACTAGCGGGGGGGGCACAGATACGCAGTATTTT. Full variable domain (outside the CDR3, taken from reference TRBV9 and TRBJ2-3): DSGVTQTPKHLITATGQRVTLRCSPRSGDLSVYWYQQSLDQGLQFLIQYYNGEERAKGNILERFSAQQFPDLHSELNLSSLELGDSALYFCASSGTSGGGTDTQYFGPGTRLTVL.